This T cell receptor beta chain is drawn from a study of technical replicates of blood from several donors. Trimming took 5 bases from V and 5 from J, leaving 12 bases between them. Germline V lookup: CDR1 SEHNR, CDR2 FQNEAQ (reference sequence). The CDR3 has 13 residues. Method: immunoSEQ multiplex PCR; TCRdb's copy keeps in-frame clones and lacks some. The sample gives about 100,000 clones, approximately 95% of which show up once; approximately 0.22% is in the top ten. The sequence came from a human donor in good health. The chain joins TRBV7-9 to TRBJ2-5; D might be TRBD2 (5 bases). Sequencing was performed on T cells isolated from PBMCs. The CDR3 coding sequence is TGTGCCAGCAGCCCGAGGGTGCGGGAGACCCAGTACTTC. Translated: CASSPRVRETQYF. The entire variable domain, with the rest obtained from reference TRBV7-9 and TRBJ2-5, is as follows: DTGVSQNPRHKITKRGQNVTFRCDPISEHNRLYWYRQTLGQGPEFLTYFQNEAQLEKSRLLSDRFSAERPKGSFSTLEIQRTEQGDSAMYLCASSPRVRETQYFGPGTRLLVL.